The TCR beta chain described here comes from a study of blood T cell repertoires in COVID-19. Background on the study: Samples representing acute and convalescent COVID-19 were sourced from the United States, Italy and Spain. The cDNA or gDNA used as material had been derived from T cells, B-cell-depleted T cells, or PBMCs.

Sequencing used immunoSEQ multiplex PCR; TCRdb keeps in-frame clones, though not all of them. Here the sample spans some 240,000 clones, approximately 80% being singletons. The CDR3 is made up of 16 amino acids. CDR1 and CDR2 from the germline V gene are SGHTA and FQGNSA. Trimming left V 1 base short and J 3 bases short, with 14 bases between. This clone occurred a few times. The J gene is TRBJ2-3, the V gene TRBV7-2; a possible D gene is TRBD2 (5 bases). This TCR derives from a man in his fifties with active or convalescent COVID-19. Sequenced material: peripheral blood. The CDR3 protein is CASSLGLTGMTDTQYF. The DNA of the CDR3 is TGTGCCAGCAGCTTAGGATTAACGGGAATGACAGATACGCAGTATTTT.